A single sample is the source of the 18 T cell receptor beta chains below, sequenced in a study of T cell repertoires in cytomegalovirus infection. Each CDR3 protein is one row after TCRdb ran MiXCR on the reads. The sample records 630,000 or so distinct CDR3 sequences, about 24% being singletons. The sample taken for sequencing was CD8+ T cells from PBMCs. These receptors were obtained from a human donor in good health (CMV status not recorded). Some clones in this sample may be carry-over from other donors' samples.

A few counts support this clonotype. The rearrangement joins TRBV7-9 to TRBJ1-5; D not certain. Germline CDR1 reads SEHNR; CDR2 reads FQNEAQ (reference sequence). Trimming stripped 4 bases from V and 11 bases from J, with 15 bases between. The CDR3 has 13 amino acids. The CDR3 nucleotides read TGTGCCAGCAGCTCCCTCGCCAGCCAAACCCAGCATTTT. It is translated as CASSSLASQTQHF.

This clonotype was found a few times. The chain links TRBV25-1 to TRBJ2-1; 8 nucleotides align to TRBD2. This CDR3 has 15 residues. J was trimmed by 7 bases and V by 3 bases; bases with no gene match: 8. Germline assignment: CDR1 MGHDK and CDR2 SYGVNS. Here the CDR3 DNA reads TGTGCCAGCAGTGAGCCGGGGGGGCCGGTGAATGAGCAGTTCTTC. This translates into CASSEPGGPVNEQFF.

CDR3 amino acids: CASSELYEQYV. The CDR3 bases are TGTGCCAGCAGTGAACTTTACGAGCAGTACGTC. The V and J genes are TRBV2 and TRBJ2-7; D is ambiguous. The germline V gene has CDR1 SNHLY and CDR2 FYNNEI. This CDR3 comprises 11 residues. V lost 2 bases, J lost 4 bases, and 3 bases lay in between.

V and J are TRBV20-1 and TRBJ2-7; D not resolved. The V gene lost 3 bases and the J gene lost 4 bases, with 28 bases spanning the gap. The CDR3 loop spans 18 amino acids. Germline V lookup: CDR1 DFQATT, CDR2 SNEGSKA (reference sequence). The CDR3 bases are TGCAGTGCTAGGGGATCCCCTTCACTGCCGGTTTCCCCATACGAGCAGTACTTC. Translated, it gives CSARGSPSLPVSPYEQYF.

The chain employs TRBV7-9 and TRBJ2-3; TRBD2 matches 9 bases. J was trimmed by 4 bases and V by 8 bases; bases with no gene match: 7. The CDR3 loop spans 14 amino acids. CDR1 is SEHNR and CDR2 is FQNEAQ in the germline V gene (reference sequence). CDR3 bases: TGTGCCAGCGGCCTCGGCGGGGGGGCAGATACGCAGTATTTT. Translated, it gives CASGLGGGADTQYF.

The table lists this clonotype with a few counts. The chain recombines TRBV7-3 with TRBJ2-2; 9 nucleotides agree with TRBD2. The V gene's germline CDR1 is SGHTA and CDR2 FQGTGA. There are 17 residues in the CDR3. J gave up 0 bases and V 6 bases, and 8 bases lay outside the gene matches. The CDR3 nucleotides are TGTGCCAGCAGTCCAGCAGGCGGGGGGGCGAACACCGGGGAGCTGTTTTTT. It codes for CASSPAGGGANTGELFF.

On this clonotype: A much larger clone differs by one base, so this may be a read error. This sequence joins TRBV7-9 and TRBJ1-5; 7 bases map to TRBD1. The germline gives CDR1 SEHNR, CDR2 FQNEAQ (reference sequence). The CDR3 runs to 15 residues. V shed 5 bases, J shed 3 bases, and the junction held 7 bases outside the gene matches. The CDR3 loop reads CASSLGQDNNQPQHF. In DNA, the CDR3 is TGTGCCAGCAGCCTCGGACAGGATAACAATCAGCCCCAGCATTTT.

Many counts were recorded for this clonotype. The rearrangement uses TRBV2 and TRBJ1-2; D uncertain. Germline CDR1 SNHLY, CDR2 FYNNEI. This CDR3 has 12 residues. CDR3 protein: CGTASSNYGYTF. CDR3 in DNA: TGTGGGACGGCTTCTTCTAACTATGGCTACACCTTC.

V is TRBV11-2 and J is TRBJ2-1, with 15 bases fitting TRBD2. This CDR3 has 16 amino acids. Germline V gene data show CDR1 as SGHAT and CDR2 as FQNNGV. With 5 bases clipped from V and 8 bases from J, the junction kept 7 bases outside the gene matches. CDR3: CASSPWTSGGADEQFF. For the CDR3, the DNA is TGTGCCAGCAGCCCCTGGACTAGCGGGGGGGCCGATGAGCAGTTCTTC.

The chain carries TRBV4-2 and TRBJ1-1, with D perhaps matching TRBD1 (5 bases). Germline V gene sequence: CDR1 LGHNA, CDR2 YNFKEQ. This CDR3 spans 14 amino acids. Trimming cost V 5 bases and J 0 bases, with 10 bases left between them. The chain's CDR3 is CASSGSTVNTEAFF. The DNA for the CDR3 is TGTGCCAGCAGCGGGTCGACAGTGAACACTGAAGCTTTCTTT.

The rearrangement joins TRBV29-1 to TRBJ2-6; 7 positions match TRBD1. With 4 bases clipped from V and 0 bases from J, the junction kept 6 bases outside the gene matches. The CDR3 covers 16 residues. CDR1 SQVTM and CDR2 ANQGSEA come from the germline V gene. The CDR3 bases are TGCAGCGTTGCCGGAAGGGACAGCTCTGGGGCCAACGTCCTGACTTTC. It specifies CSVAGRDSSGANVLTF. The entire variable domain, with the rest obtained from reference TRBV29-1 and TRBJ2-6, is as follows: SAVISQKPSRDICQRGTSLTIQCQVDSQVTMMFWYRQQPGQSLTLIATANQGSEATYESGFVIDKFPISRPNLTFSTLTVSNMSPEDSSIYLCSVAGRDSSGANVLTFGAGSRLTVL.

Points on this clonotype: A clone one base away is much larger, so this may be a read error. The chain joins TRBV7-3 to TRBJ2-1; a weak D match, TRBD2 (6 bases). V was trimmed by 2 bases and J by 5 bases, leaving 10 bases between them. The CDR3 covers 14 residues. Germline V gene lookup returns CDR1 SGHTA and CDR2 FQGTGA. CDR3 in DNA: TGTGCCAGCAGCTTAGGGCGGGACGACAATGAGCAGTTCTTC. Its protein product is CASSLGRDDNEQFF.

The gene calls are TRBV6-6 and TRBJ1-5; 8 bases agree with TRBD1. In germline, CDR1 is MNHNY, CDR2 SVGAGI (reference sequence). The CDR3 extends over 14 amino acids. The trim removed 8 bases at V and 7 bases at J, leaving 10 bases unmatched. Here the CDR3 reads CASCDRGPWQPQHF. In DNA form, the CDR3 reads TGTGCCAGCTGCGACAGGGGTCCCTGGCAGCCCCAGCATTTT.

This clonotype has more than one count but fewer than ten. The rearrangement joins TRBV7-6 to TRBJ2-5; D is unclear. CDR1 and CDR2 (germline): SGHVS, FNYEAQ. The V end was cut by 4 bases, the J end by 1 base, with 10 bases between. CDR3 length: 14 amino acids. In DNA form, the CDR3 reads TGTGCCAGCAGCTCCCCCCGGGCCCAAGAGACCCAGTACTTC. Its protein is CASSSPRAQETQYF.

This clonotype was detected many times. The CDR3 region has the DNA TGTGCCAGCAGCTTAAGGGATCCCAGGACCCATCGGAACACTGAAGCTTTCTTT. Its protein is CASSLRDPRTHRNTEAFF. V and J are TRBV7-2 and TRBJ1-1; D gene uncertain. V was trimmed by 2 bases and J by 1 base, leaving 20 bases between them. Germline values: CDR1 SGHTA, CDR2 FQGNSA. This CDR3 is 18 amino acids long.

This clonotype was counted between two and nine times. Relative to the germline gene, one junction end is altered; a read error may explain this. This chain connects TRBV7-7 to TRBJ2-1, with TRBD2 matching 7 bases. The CDR3 is 16 residues long. Germline V lookup: CDR1 SSHAT, CDR2 FNYEAQ (reference sequence). CDR3 sequence reads: CASSLGAAGSYNEQFF. CDR3 DNA: TGTGCTAGCAGCTTAGGAGCAGCGGGGTCCTACAATGAGCAGTTCTTC. Full variable domain (outside the CDR3, taken from reference TRBV7-7 and TRBJ2-1): GAGVSQSPRYKVTKRGQDVTLRCDPISSHATLYWYQQALGQGPEFLTYFNYEAQPDKSGLPSDRFSAERPEGSISTLTIQRTEQRDSAMYRCASSLGAAGSYNEQFFGPGTRLTVL.

This clonotype was detected ten times or more. The CDR3 DNA is TGTGCCAGCAGTTTGGAGGAGGGGGCAGGTTTTAACTATGGCTACACCTTC. Its protein product is CASSLEEGAGFNYGYTF. The genes are TRBV28 and TRBJ1-2; 7 nucleotides match TRBD1. The CDR3 spans 17 residues. From germline, CDR1 is MDHEN and CDR2 SYDVKM. Germline trimming cut 3 bases from V and 1 base from J; bases unmatched to any gene: 11.

CDR3 DNA sequence: TGCAGTGCTAGAGATGTAGGCGGGTTTTCAGGCACTGAAGCTTTCTTT. Residues: CSARDVGGFSGTEAFF. The genes are TRBV20-1 and TRBJ1-1; no clear D gene. Germline loops: CDR1 DFQATT, CDR2 SNEGSKA (reference sequence). There are 16 residues in the CDR3. V gave up 0 bases and J gave up 4 bases, with 18 bases separating them.